These 31 T cell receptor beta chains share one sample of origin, sequenced in a study of cytotoxic CD8 clonotypes in ibrutinib-treated CLL. This table comes from immunoSEQ multiplex PCR, and its TCRdb copy is limited to in-frame clones, with some not included. Among tens of thousands of clones listed, roughly 85% were seen once. The material was PBMCs, obtained after 24 months of ibrutinib treatment. The receptors originated from a human donor with chronic lymphocytic leukemia.

The rearrangement joins TRBV5-1 to TRBJ2-7; a weak D match, TRBD1 (7 bases). Deletions cut 2 bases from V and 7 bases from J, with 10 bases between. The CDR3 covers 12 residues. CDR1 and CDR2 (germline): SGHRS, YFSETQ. In DNA, the CDR3 is TGCGCCAGCAGCTTACAGGGGAGGGAGCAGTACTTC. Its translation is CASSLQGREQYF.

The chain links TRBV7-2 to TRBJ2-1; D remains ambiguous. Germline-derived CDR1 and CDR2 are SGHTA and FQGNSA. The CDR3 is 14 amino acids. V was pared by 3 bases and J by 1 base, with 7 bases between. CDR3 bases: TGTGCCAGCAGCTTTGGCTCTTCCTACAATGAGCAGTTCTTC. It encodes CASSFGSSYNEQFF. The variable domain in full, completed from reference TRBV7-2 and TRBJ2-1, reads GAGVSQSPSNKVTEKGKDVELRCDPISGHTALYWYRQSLGQGLEFLIYFQGNSAPDKSGLPSDRFSAERTGGSVSTLTIQRTQQEDSAVYLCASSFGSSYNEQFFGPGTRLTVL.

The sample holds one count of this clone. This chain uses TRBV5-4 with TRBJ1-4, with TRBD1 as a possible D gene (5 bases). Between the trimmed V and J ends, which lost 4 bases and 3 bases, there was a span of 10 bases. There are 14 residues in the CDR3. In germline, CDR1 is SGHNT, CDR2 YYREEE (reference sequence). The CDR3 DNA follows: TGTGCCAGCAGCCAGGGAGGGGCTAATGAAAAACTGTTTTTT. It specifies CASSQGGANEKLFF.

V and J are TRBV30 and TRBJ2-1; 12 nucleotides match TRBD1. CDR3 length equals 19 residues. The ends lost 2 bases at V and 3 bases at J; junction bases unmatched: 14. Germline CDR1 and CDR2: GTSNPN and SVGIG (reference sequence). CDR3 sequence: CAWSPLGTGGNTLYNEQFF. Written as DNA, the CDR3 is TGTGCCTGGAGTCCTTTGGGGACAGGGGGCAACACCCTCTACAATGAGCAGTTCTTC.

This chain connects TRBV7-9 to TRBJ2-7; TRBD1 is a possible D gene (5 bases). Trimming took off 11 bases at V and 3 bases at J, with 17 bases between the two ends. This CDR3 region has 13 residues. Germline assignment: CDR1 SEHNR and CDR2 FQNEAQ (reference sequence). The CDR3 sequence is CAGQQGSHYEQYF. In nucleotides, the CDR3 is TGTGCCGGCCAGCAGGGATCCCACTACGAGCAGTACTTC. Together with reference TRBV7-9 and TRBJ2-7, the CDR3 gives the full variable domain: DTGVSQNPRHKITKRGQNVTFRCDPISEHNRLYWYRQTLGQGPEFLTYFQNEAQLEKSRLLSDRFSAERPKGSFSTLEIQRTEQGDSAMYLCAGQQGSHYEQYFGPGTRLTVT.

The V gene is TRBV18, the J gene TRBJ2-3; TRBD2 agrees at 12 bases. CDR1 is KGHSH, CDR2 LQKENI, per germline. The trim removed 0 bases at V and 4 bases at J, leaving 8 bases unmatched. The CDR3 has 18 amino acids. This CDR3 reads CASSPPGLAGGSADTQYF. The CDR3 coding sequence is TGTGCCAGCTCACCACCGGGACTAGCGGGCGGTAGTGCAGATACGCAGTATTTT.

The CDR3 DNA is TGTGCCAGCAGTTATGGGACAGGGGTACTGTTTTTT. Encoded protein: CASSYGTGVLFF. The V gene is TRBV28, the J gene TRBJ1-4; 10 bases are a match to TRBD1. V gave up 4 bases and J gave up 13 bases; unmatched junction bases: 3. The CDR3 is 12 residues long. Germline V gene sequence: CDR1 MDHEN, CDR2 SYDVKM.

The rearrangement links TRBV7-9 to TRBJ2-7; 10 positions agree with TRBD1. Per the germline V gene, CDR1 is SEHNR and CDR2 is FQNEAQ (reference sequence). There are 14 residues in the CDR3. With V trimmed by 6 bases and J by 4 bases, 6 bases remained unmatched. The CDR3 sequence: CASSRPGQGYEQYF. The CDR3 nucleotides are TGTGCCAGCAGTCGCCCGGGACAGGGGTACGAGCAGTACTTC.

Ten or more counts support this clone. This chain uses TRBV5-5 with TRBJ1-5; D gene ambiguous. The germline V gene has CDR1 SGHKS and CDR2 YYEKEE (reference sequence). This CDR3 has 14 residues. V was shortened by 4 bases and J by 3 bases, with 11 bases between the two germline ends. Here the CDR3 DNA reads TGTGCCAGCAGCCCCGGACCGACCAATCAGCCCCAGCATTTT. Protein sequence: CASSPGPTNQPQHF.

V and J are TRBV14 and TRBJ2-3; 10 bases agree with TRBD2. Germline V gives CDR1 SGHDN, CDR2 FVKESK. V trimming: 4 bases; J trimming: 0 bases; junction bases outside the gene matches: 4. The CDR3 contains 16 residues. CDR3: CASSRRTSGSTDTQYF. Here the CDR3 DNA reads TGTGCCAGCAGCCGGAGGACTAGCGGAAGCACAGATACGCAGTATTTT.

In its sample, this clone was seen once. V and J are TRBV28 and TRBJ2-1; D perhaps matches TRBD2 (5 bases). This CDR3 is 16 amino acids long. Trimming took off 2 bases at V and 6 bases at J, with 17 bases between the two ends. Germline CDR1 reads MDHEN; CDR2 reads SYDVKM. The CDR3 region has the DNA TGTGCCAGCAGTTTAAGGGCGGGCGGACGTAGCAATGAGCAGTTCTTC. This codes for CASSLRAGGRSNEQFF. The full variable domain, in which reference TRBV28 and TRBJ2-1 provide the parts outside the CDR3, is DVKVTQSSRYLVKRTGEKVFLECVQDMDHENMFWYRQDPGLGLRLIYFSYDVKMKEKGDIPEGYSVSREKKERFSLILESASTNQTSMYLCASSLRAGGRSNEQFFGPGTRLTVL.

The rearrangement joins TRBV7-2 to TRBJ2-3; 7 bases align to TRBD1. This CDR3 contains 13 residues. CDR1 SGHTA and CDR2 FQGNSA come from the germline V gene. The trim removed 6 bases at V and 6 bases at J, leaving 6 bases unmatched. CDR3 sequence: CASRRQGTDTQYF. In DNA, the CDR3 is TGTGCCAGCAGACGACAGGGAACGGATACGCAGTATTTT. The entire variable domain, with the rest obtained from reference TRBV7-2 and TRBJ2-3, is as follows: GAGVSQSPSNKVTEKGKDVELRCDPISGHTALYWYRQSLGQGLEFLIYFQGNSAPDKSGLPSDRFSAERTGGSVSTLTIQRTQQEDSAVYLCASRRQGTDTQYFGPGTRLTVL.

As DNA, the CDR3 is TGTGCCAGTAGTATCGTCGGGGGAGGGGCCAATGAGCAGTTCTTC. This gives the protein CASSIVGGGANEQFF. The chain recombines TRBV19 with TRBJ2-1; 7 bases map to TRBD2. Germline trimming cut 3 bases from V and 6 bases from J; bases unmatched to any gene: 8. The CDR3 length is 15 residues. Germline V gene lookup returns CDR1 LNHDA and CDR2 SQIVND (reference sequence).

CDR3 bases: TGTGCCAGCAGCTTAGCTTCATTGGCTAGCGGGAGGACCGGGGAGCTGTTTTTT. It translates to CASSLASLASGRTGELFF. The V gene is TRBV7-2, the J gene TRBJ2-2; 11 nucleotides agree with TRBD2. The CDR3 spans 18 residues. Trimming took 0 bases from V and 5 from J; bases not matched to a gene: 8. The germline V gene encodes CDR1 SGHTA and CDR2 FQGNSA.

This chain joins TRBV28 and TRBJ1-2, with no clear D. Germline lookup yields CDR1 MDHEN and CDR2 SYDVKM. The CDR3 loop spans 12 amino acids. The V end lost 7 bases, the J end lost 8 bases, and 14 bases lay between the germline ends. Here the CDR3 DNA reads TGTGCCAGCATGGATCCGATACGGGGCTACACCTTC. This codes for CASMDPIRGYTF.

This rearrangement joins TRBV30 to TRBJ1-6, with 7 nucleotides matching TRBD1. This CDR3 spans 14 amino acids. From germline, CDR1 is GTSNPN and CDR2 SVGIG (reference sequence). V shed 2 bases and J 9 bases; nucleotides not matched to a gene: 7. The DNA for the CDR3 is TGTGCCTGGAGTAAGACAGGGTATCGTTCACCCCTCCACTTT. Residues: CAWSKTGYRSPLHF. Based on the CDR3 plus reference TRBV30 and TRBJ1-6, the full variable domain is SQTIHQWPATLVQPVGSPLSLECTVEGTSNPNLYWYRQAAGRGLQLLFYSVGIGQISSEVPQNLSASRPQDRQFILSSKKLLLSDSGFYLCAWSKTGYRSPLHFGNGTRLTVT.

This clone has a handful of counts. V and J are TRBV6-1 and TRBJ2-3, with D hard to call. The V and J ends lost 8 bases and 5 bases respectively, with 14 bases between them. Germline V CDR1 and CDR2: MNHNS, SASEGT. The CDR3 is made up of 13 amino acids. This CDR3 reads CASRSQLQDTQYF. In nucleotides, the CDR3 is TGTGCCAGCCGTAGCCAATTACAAGATACGCAGTATTTT.

There are a few counts of this clone. This chain uses TRBV14 with TRBJ2-1; no definite D call. Trimming took 1 base from V and 12 from J, leaving 7 bases between them. Per the germline V gene, CDR1 is SGHDN and CDR2 is FVKESK. The length of the CDR3 is 11 residues. CDR3 nucleotides: TGTGCCAGCAGCCAAGGAACGGGGCAGTTCTTC. It codes for CASSQGTGQFF.

CDR3 amino acids: CAIKGGGDTDTQYF. In DNA form, the CDR3 reads TGTGCCATCAAGGGCGGGGGGGACACAGATACGCAGTATTTT. The rearrangement uses TRBV10-3 and TRBJ2-3, with TRBD2 matching 9 bases. The CDR3 loop spans 14 amino acids. CDR1 is ENHRY, CDR2 SYGVKD, per germline. V lost 7 bases to trimming and J lost 2 bases; unmatched junction nucleotides: 4.

The gene calls are TRBV9 and TRBJ2-3; D remains ambiguous. The CDR3 spans 12 residues. V was trimmed by 4 bases and J by 7 bases, leaving 10 bases between them. Germline V gene sequence: CDR1 SGDLS, CDR2 YYNGEE. The CDR3 region is CASSPEEYTQYF. The CDR3 DNA sequence: TGTGCCAGCAGCCCAGAGGAATATACGCAGTATTTT.

A note on this clone: One junction end does not reproduce the germline sequence, and a read error may be involved. The chain has TRBV7-3 and TRBJ2-7; 13 bases fit TRBD2. CDR1 is SGHTA and CDR2 is FQGTGA in the germline V gene. The CDR3 is 16 residues long. The CDR3 DNA is TGCGCCAGCAGCCACCCACTAGCGGGAGGGCCGGGCGAGCAGTACTTC. It is translated as CASSHPLAGGPGEQYF.

The chain employs TRBV5-4 and TRBJ2-2; TRBD1 matches at 7 bases. Unmatched junction bases numbered 3, after V lost 3 bases and J lost 4 bases. CDR1 is SGHNT and CDR2 is YYREEE in the germline V gene (reference sequence). CDR3 length equals 14 residues. CDR3 residues: CASSSAGGTGELFF. CDR3 DNA sequence: TGTGCCAGCAGCTCGGCAGGGGGCACCGGGGAGCTGTTTTTT.

The gene calls are TRBV6-5 and TRBJ2-5; D remains unclear. V was trimmed by 5 bases and J by 2 bases, leaving 3 bases between them. Per germline, CDR1 MNHEY and CDR2 SVGAGI. This CDR3 is built from 11 residues. This chain's CDR3 is CASSQQETQYF. The DNA of the CDR3 is TGTGCCAGCAGTCAACAAGAGACCCAGTACTTC.

The chain carries TRBV7-8 and TRBJ2-3; 7 bases agree with TRBD2. CDR1 is SGHVS and CDR2 is FQNEAQ in the germline V gene. Trimming removed 4 bases from V and 0 bases from J; junction bases left unmatched: 4. The CDR3 runs 15 residues. Here the CDR3 reads CASSSSSGSTDTQYF. CDR3 coding DNA: TGTGCCAGCAGCTCCTCTAGCGGAAGCACAGATACGCAGTATTTT.

This clone showed up just once. The chain uses TRBV29-1 and TRBJ2-3, with TRBD2 matching 12 bases. CDR1 and CDR2 from the germline V gene are SQVTM and ANQGSEA. Losses at the gene ends were 0 bases for V and 1 base for J; bases not matched to a gene: 5. This CDR3 comprises 17 residues. The CDR3 is CSVEDRTSGIGTDTQYF. CDR3 DNA sequence: TGCAGCGTTGAAGACCGGACTAGCGGGATAGGCACAGATACGCAGTATTTT.

V usage is TRBV6-6 and J usage is TRBJ1-5; possible D gene TRBD1, 6 bases. Germline loops: CDR1 MNHNY, CDR2 SVGAGI (reference sequence). Between the trimmed V and J ends, which lost 2 bases and 4 bases, there was a span of 12 bases. This CDR3 region has 15 residues. The CDR3 is CASSYGGAQNQPQHF. CDR3 in DNA: TGTGCCAGCAGTTACGGGGGGGCGCAGAATCAGCCCCAGCATTTT.

This chain links TRBV18 with TRBJ1-5; the D is unclear. Germline CDR1 reads KGHSH; CDR2 reads LQKENI. CDR3 length: 13 residues. Trimming removed 6 bases at V and 3 bases at J, with 9 bases between. CDR3 residues: CASSPHFNQPQHF. The CDR3 DNA sequence: TGTGCCAGCTCCCCTCATTTCAATCAGCCCCAGCATTTT.

The rearrangement uses TRBV27 and TRBJ1-1, with 10 nucleotides matching TRBD1. V lost 10 bases, J lost 3 bases, and 8 bases stayed unmatched. The germline V gene has CDR1 MNHEY and CDR2 SMNVEV (reference sequence). The CDR3 covers 14 residues. CDR3 DNA: TGTGCCAACAGCGTGGACAGGGGGTACACTGAAGCTTTCTTT. It encodes CANSVDRGYTEAFF.

The chain uses TRBV5-4 and TRBJ1-4; D not certain. Germline V gene lookup returns CDR1 SGHNT and CDR2 YYREEE (reference sequence). There are 13 residues in the CDR3. Trimming left V 4 bases short and J 8 bases short, with 12 bases between. CDR3 region: CASSLDLREKLFF. The CDR3 bases are TGTGCCAGCAGCCTGGACTTGCGGGAAAAACTGTTTTTT.

CDR3 sequence (DNA): TGTGCCAGTAGTACTGGACTTTCCTACGAGCAGTACTTC. This encodes CASSTGLSYEQYF. The rearrangement uses TRBV19 and TRBJ2-7; D possibly corresponds to TRBD2 (5 bases). The CDR3 spans 13 residues. The germline gives CDR1 LNHDA, CDR2 SQIVND (reference sequence). V was clipped by 4 bases and J by 1 base, with 8 bases between them. The entire variable domain, with the rest obtained from reference TRBV19 and TRBJ2-7, is as follows: DGGITQSPKYLFRKEGQNVTLSCEQNLNHDAMYWYRQDPGQGLRLIYYSQIVNDFQKGDIAEGYSVSREKKESFPLTVTSAQKNPTAFYLCASSTGLSYEQYFGPGTRLTVT.

The chain is built from TRBV25-1 and TRBJ1-2; TRBD1 matches 9 bases. Per the germline V gene, CDR1 is MGHDK and CDR2 is SYGVNS. V shed 1 base, J shed 0 bases, and the junction held 3 bases outside the gene matches. This CDR3 is built from 16 residues. The CDR3: CASSELGTGPNYGYTF. CDR3 DNA: TGTGCCAGCAGTGAATTAGGGACAGGGCCTAACTATGGCTACACCTTC.